The 12 T cell receptor beta chains below all came from one sample that was sequenced in a study of T-cell memory formation after mild COVID-19. MiXCR, run by TCRdb on the 5' RACE reads, gives a single entry per CDR3 protein. In the table there are about 430,000 distinct CDR3 sequences, roughly 26% of which are singletons. Specimen: PBMCs or a T cell subset sorted from them (not recorded which). These receptors were taken from an adult woman who had mild COVID-19 (a few samples of this study predate the infection). Cell type and time point are not known.

V is TRBV6-5 and J is TRBJ1-2; D is ambiguous. Germline CDR1 and CDR2: MNHEY and SVGAGI. Deletions cut 9 bases from V and 1 base from J, with 18 bases between. The CDR3 extends over 15 amino acids. The CDR3: CASPSPPPGNYGYTF. The CDR3 nucleotides read TGTGCCAGTCCTTCACCACCGCCGGGTAACTATGGCTACACCTTC.

The V and J genes are TRBV5-4 and TRBJ1-1, with TRBD1 as a possible D gene (6 bases). CDR3 size: 16 residues. Germline CDR1 reads SGHNT; CDR2 reads YYREEE (reference sequence). The CDR3 spells CASSEGVKPRNTEAFF. The DNA for the CDR3 is TGTGCGAGCTCGGAGGGGGTTAAGCCCCGGAACACTGAAGCTTTCTTT.

V usage is TRBV12-3 or TRBV12-4 and J usage is TRBJ2-1; tentative D call: TRBD1 (5 bases). With 6 bases removed from V and 8 bases from J, the gap between germline ends came to 11 bases. The CDR3 is made up of 12 amino acids. CDR3 in amino acids: CASREQGYEQFF. Here the CDR3 DNA reads TGTGCCAGCAGGGAGCAGGGATATGAGCAGTTCTTC.

This clonotype was counted only a few times. The J gene is TRBJ2-7, the V gene TRBV20-1; the match to TRBD2 covers 9 bases. CDR1 and CDR2 from the germline V gene are DFQATT and SNEGSKA (reference sequence). The CDR3 is 15 residues long. J gave up 2 bases and V 0 bases, and 5 bases lay outside the gene matches. The CDR3 loop is CSARDEAGGAYEQYF. CDR3 bases: TGCAGTGCTAGAGATGAGGCGGGAGGGGCCTACGAGCAGTACTTC.

This chain joins TRBV5-1 and TRBJ2-1; D not resolved. CDR3 length equals 16 residues. V dropped 1 base and J dropped 2 bases, with 13 bases sitting between them. In germline, CDR1 is SGHRS, CDR2 YFSETQ. The DNA for the CDR3 is TGCGCCAGCAGCTTGCTGGGGTTACTCGCCTACAATGAGCAGTTCTTC. Its protein is CASSLLGLLAYNEQFF.

The chain uses TRBV2 and TRBJ1-4, with TRBD1 matching over 12 bases. Looked up from germline, CDR1 is SNHLY and CDR2 is FYNNEI. V lost 6 bases to trimming and J lost 2 bases; unmatched junction nucleotides: 13. The CDR3 runs 19 residues. CDR3 sequence (DNA): TGTGCCAGCAGGATGGGACAGGGGGCGCGAATGGCTACTAATGAAAAACTGTTTTTT. Protein: CASRMGQGARMATNEKLFF.

This clonotype showed up just a few times. J is TRBJ2-7 and V is TRBV12-3 or TRBV12-4; D is perhaps TRBD2 (6 bases). Trimming pared 2 bases from V and 3 bases from J, leaving 8 bases between. This CDR3 region has 13 residues. The CDR3 loop reads CASSLTGVYEQYF. The CDR3 bases are TGTGCCAGCAGTTTAACGGGGGTCTACGAGCAGTACTTC.

The rearrangement links TRBV18 to TRBJ2-3, with D maybe TRBD2 (6 bases). Between the trimmed V and J ends, which lost 3 bases and 5 bases, there was a span of 9 bases. CDR1 and CDR2 from the germline V gene are KGHSH and LQKENI. This CDR3 spans 13 amino acids. CDR3 sequence: CASSPGGEDTQYF. The CDR3 DNA sequence: TGTGCCAGCTCACCCGGGGGAGAAGATACGCAGTATTTT.

This clonotype was seen a handful of times. The rearrangement links TRBV6-5 to TRBJ2-7; either TRBD1 or TRBD2 may fit D (5 bases each). V shed 2 bases and J shed 4 bases, with 15 bases lying between them. From germline, CDR1 is MNHEY and CDR2 SVGAGI. The CDR3 contains 15 residues. The CDR3 loop is CASSYTWDRSYEQYF. The CDR3 nucleotides are TGTGCCAGCAGTTACACCTGGGACCGCTCTTACGAGCAGTACTTC.

V is TRBV29-1 and J is TRBJ2-7; 7 positions match TRBD1. With V trimmed by 7 bases and J by 3 bases, 6 bases remained unmatched. CDR1 and CDR2 (germline): SQVTM, ANQGSEA. The CDR3 length is 12 residues. CDR3 bases: TGCAGCGGTTTGACAGGGAGCTACGAGCAGTACTTC. This encodes CSGLTGSYEQYF.

The chain links TRBV5-1 to TRBJ2-7, with D maybe TRBD2 (6 bases). V gave up 0 bases and J gave up 6 bases, with 13 bases separating them. Germline CDR1 and CDR2: SGHRS and YFSETQ. The CDR3 loop spans 14 amino acids. CDR3 sequence: CASSLDETRGEQYF. For the CDR3, the DNA is TGCGCCAGCAGCTTGGACGAGACTAGGGGCGAGCAGTACTTC.

V gene TRBV11-3 combines with J gene TRBJ2-1; 7 positions match TRBD1. CDR1 is SGHNT, CDR2 YENEEA, per germline. V shed 4 bases, J shed 3 bases, and the junction held 6 bases outside the gene matches. This CDR3 comprises 15 residues. The CDR3, as DNA: TGTGCCAGCAGCTCCGTACAGGGGAACTACAATGAGCAGTTCTTC. This codes for CASSSVQGNYNEQFF.